The entry below describes one T cell receptor beta chain. No antigen is known for it. The record originates from a study of beta chain features in type 1 diabetes. Study observations and caveats: More deletions and fewer insertions at VDJ junctions were seen in type 1 diabetes patients. Resolution of whether HLA type affects TCRB rearrangement was not achieved here. People with Type 1 diabetes carried modestly yet significantly shorter TCRB CDR3s in all four CD4+ subsets.

Germline CDR1 and CDR2: SNHLY and FYNNEI. The CDR3 covers 13 residues. Trimming took 6 bases from V and 4 from J; bases not matched to a gene: 5. The study reverse transcribed the entire isolated RNA, so it sequenced expressed TCRB transcripts. Using immunoSEQ multiplex PCR, the repertoire was profiled, and TCRdb retains in-frame clones only, with some absent. The table lists 200,000 to 250,000 clones, around 10% of them singletons. Sequencing was done on a sample of naive CD4+ T cells from blood. This chain links TRBV2 with TRBJ1-2; TRBD1 agrees at 7 bases. The receptor's source is a woman aged 18-35 years in good health. CDR3 nucleotide sequence: TGTGCCAGCAGCCCCGGGACAGTCTATGGCTACACCTTC. It yields the protein CASSPGTVYGYTF. Full variable domain (rest looked up from reference TRBV2 and TRBJ1-2): EPEVTQTPSHQVTQMGQEVILRCVPISNHLYFYWYRQILGQKVEFLVSFYNNEISEKSEIFDDQFSVERPDGSNFTLKIRSTKLEDSAMYFCASSPGTVYGYTFGSGTRLTVV.